This T cell receptor beta chain was captured in a study of shared clonotypes between healthy human individuals. Findings and caveats of the study: A reduction in generation probabilities was seen for non-shared clonotypes relative to those shared by all four donors. Estimated richness was generally greater in naive than memory subsets. Sampling covered nothing but blood. Tissue TCR repertoires likely differ from those found in blood.

Of note for this clone: Antigen specificity is unknown.

Using immunoSEQ multiplex PCR, the repertoire was profiled, and TCRdb retains in-frame clones only, with some absent. The table includes about 1 million clones, around 82% detected once. The receptor was derived from a young man in good health. Some clones in this sample may be carry-over from other donors' samples. Sequencing was carried out using memory CD4+ T cells from PBMCs. Subset meaning: CD45RA-negative fraction.

CDR3 region: CASRYGQGSYEQYF. As DNA, the CDR3 is TGTGCCAGCAGATATGGACAGGGGAGCTACGAGCAGTACTTC. The rearrangement uses TRBV6-1 and TRBJ2-7; the match to TRBD1 covers 9 bases. This CDR3 contains 14 residues. In germline, CDR1 is MNHNS, CDR2 SASEGT. V was pared by 6 bases and J by 3 bases, with 6 bases of the junction left unmatched.